The entry below gives a single T cell receptor beta chain sequence along with its context. This clonotype was detected ten times or more. The antigen it recognizes is unknown. No much larger clone exists at a distance of one base, and base qualities are not known. The data were taken from a study of patients and donors after allogeneic stem cell transplantation (dated by TCRdb to between 2020 and 2021). The germline V gene (reference sequence) specifies LGHDT as CDR1 and YNNKEL as CDR2. From the cysteine through the phenylalanine, the CDR3 covers 12 amino acids. The retained sequence is limited to the CDR3, 36 bases, with the frame set at the first base. The germline ends are 10 bases apart after V is trimmed by 4 bases and J by 8 bases. The library was built by means of RT-PCR. Reads for this sample came from a NextSeq 550. The raw public reads went through TCRdb reprocessing: fastp at Q25, MiXCR clone calling, in-frame beta chains kept. Identical CDR3 protein sequences are pooled into one entry, listed with their most common genes and DNA. A total of 200,000 to 250,000 distinct CDR3 sequences appear in this sample, 14% of them only once. The ten largest clones add up to 9.5% to 13% of the sample.

Sample: blood, either unsorted or a sorted T cell fraction (not recorded which). The sequence was collected from a human donor who was either an allogeneic HSCT recipient or a stem cell or donor lymphocyte infusion donor (not recorded which). It is not recorded whose cells these are; they may come from a transplant donor. The rearranged segments are TRBV3-1 and TRBJ2-3, with no D gene named confidently. The nucleotide sequence reads as follows: TGTGCCAGCAGCCCAAGTATCGGTACGCAGTATTTT. It translates to CASSPSIGTQYF.